This TCR beta chain was identified in a study of T cell responses to AZD1222 COVID-19 vaccine. V was clipped by 1 base and J by 3 bases, with 15 bases between them. This CDR3 comprises 16 residues. Germline CDR1 reads SGHVS; CDR2 reads FQNEAQ. Whole-study results and caveats: Donors skewed white British and female; clonal diversity was possibly underestimated. Reportedly, close to half of spike-specific TCRs are directed against unmutated variant regions.

As to this clone: Antigen: not known.

Sequencing used immunoSEQ multiplex PCR; TCRdb keeps in-frame clones, though not all of them. The sample lists more than 95,000 clones, approximately 85% seen once, with roughly 3.9% in the top ten. The sequence derives from an adult in good health. The sequencing used peripheral blood, collected on day 0 of MenACWY control vaccination. This rearrangement joins TRBV7-8 to TRBJ1-2; D is possibly TRBD1 (6 bases). CDR3 DNA sequence: TGTGCCAGCAGCTTAGGTGGGGGGCCGGAGGACTATGGCTACACCTTC. It codes for CASSLGGGPEDYGYTF.